This is a list of T cell receptor beta chains from one sample in a study of shared clonotypes between healthy human individuals. Generated by immunoSEQ multiplex PCR, the TCRdb table keeps only in-frame clones and is missing some. In the table there are some 740,000 clones, almost 95% of which are singletons. Sequences were obtained from naive CD8+ T cells sorted from blood. These receptors came from a man aged 30-40 years in good health. CDR3s include the opening cysteine and the closing phenylalanine or tryptophan. The order of the fields is J gene, V gene, D gene, clone size, CDR3 DNA, CDR3 protein. A D gene is named only where the DNA matches it firmly. Only some rows state a clone size, as once, few, many or a class for expanded clones.

>TRBJ2-1|TRBV5-8|NA|NA
TGTGCCAGCAGCTTGGTGGACATGGGGTTCAATGAGCAGTTCTTC
CASSLVDMGFNEQFF
>TRBJ2-7|TRBV7-9|TRBD1|NA
TGTGCCAGCAGCTCCTACAGGGGCGTTCTCTCCTACGAGCAGTACTTC
CASSSYRGVLSYEQYF
>TRBJ2-1|TRBV27|TRBD2|NA
TGTGCCAGCCACTGGGGGACTAGCGGCCTCAATGAGCAGTTCTTC
CASHWGTSGLNEQFF
>TRBJ1-3|TRBV2|NA|NA
TGTGCCAGCAGTCGCAGTAGCGGAAACACCATATATTTT
CASSRSSGNTIYF
>TRBJ1-1|TRBV9|NA|NA
TGTGCCAGCAGCGAGGGATGGCCAGGCCGGAGGACTGAAGCTTTCTTT
CASSEGWPGRRTEAFF
>TRBJ2-7|TRBV27|NA|NA
TGTGCCAGCAGTTTAAGCAGGAGCTCCTACGAGCAGTACTTC
CASSLSRSSYEQYF
>TRBJ1-1|TRBV5-6|TRBD1|NA
TGTGCCAGCAGCTTGGGGGGACAGTGGCTTGAAGCTTTCTTT
CASSLGGQWLEAFF
>TRBJ1-1|TRBV6-5|NA|NA
TGTGCCAGCAGTCTTCTCCGGCCTAACACTGAAGCTTTCTTT
CASSLLRPNTEAFF
>TRBJ2-1|TRBV5-5|TRBD2|NA
TGTGCCAGCAGCTTTAACGCGGGAGGTATATTGAATGAGCAGTTCTTC
CASSFNAGGILNEQFF
>TRBJ2-3|TRBV10-1|NA|once
TGCGCCAGCAGTGAGTGGGGCAGGGAATCGAGCACAGATACGCAGTATTTT
CASSEWGRESSTDTQYF
>TRBJ2-7|TRBV5-6|NA|NA
TGTGCCAGCAGCTTCCCAGAAAACTTCTACGAGCAGTACTTC
CASSFPENFYEQYF
>TRBJ2-7|TRBV7-8|NA|NA
TGTGCCAGCAGCCAGGCTGGCATCTCGTGGTACGAGCAGTACTTC
CASSQAGISWYEQYF
>TRBJ2-1|TRBV7-9|TRBD2|NA
TGTGCCAGCAGCAAAGTGGTGACTAGCGGGAGGGACTACAATGAGCAGTTCTTC
CASSKVVTSGRDYNEQFF
>TRBJ1-2|TRBV5-1|NA|NA
TGCGCCAGCAGCTTGGAGGGATTTAACTATGGCTACACCTTC
CASSLEGFNYGYTF
>TRBJ2-7|TRBV27|TRBD2|once
TGTGCCAGCAGTTTATCGGGCGGGAGGGCCTACGAGCAGTACTTC
CASSLSGGRAYEQYF
>TRBJ2-7|TRBV29-1|TRBD2|NA
TGCAGCGCCGGGACTAGCGCGGCCTACGAGCAGTACTTC
CSAGTSAAYEQYF
>TRBJ2-3|TRBV11-2|NA|NA
TGTGCCAGCAGCTACAGCCATAGGAGCACAGATACGCAGTATTTT
CASSYSHRSTDTQYF